This note documents a single TCR beta chain sequence. This entry is derived from a study of blood T cell repertoires in COVID-19. On the study more broadly: There were acute and convalescent COVID-19 samples, and they came from the United States, Italy and Spain. The cDNA or gDNA used as material had been derived from T cells, B-cell-depleted T cells, or PBMCs.

In the authors' workflow: Amplification from reference gene primers served as the basis for estimated nucleated cell counts. Sequencing used immunoSEQ multiplex PCR; TCRdb keeps in-frame clones, though not all of them. That table is the source of V, J and clone size, and D and trimming were worked out from the DNA. The sample has under 150,000 clones, 70% to 90% seen once. The CDR3 runs to 13 residues. Germline CDR1 and CDR2: LGHNA and YNFKEQ. V lost 0 bases and J 5 bases, leaving 5 bases between the germline ends. The chain recombines TRBV4-2 with TRBJ2-1; D not resolved. This TCR was sampled from a middle-aged man with acute or convalescent COVID-19. Material for sequencing was peripheral blood. This CDR3 reads CASSQELDNEQFF. The CDR3 coding sequence is TGTGCCAGCAGCCAAGAACTCGACAATGAGCAGTTCTTC.